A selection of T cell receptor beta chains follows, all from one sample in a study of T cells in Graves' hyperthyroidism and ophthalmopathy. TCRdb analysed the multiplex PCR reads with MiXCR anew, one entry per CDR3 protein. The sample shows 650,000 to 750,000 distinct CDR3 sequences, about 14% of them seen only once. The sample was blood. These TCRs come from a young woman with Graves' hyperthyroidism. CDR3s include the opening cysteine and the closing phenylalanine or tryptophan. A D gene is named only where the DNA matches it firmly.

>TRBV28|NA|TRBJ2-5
CASTWEQGQEAQYF
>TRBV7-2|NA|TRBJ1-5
CASSWVASNQPQHF
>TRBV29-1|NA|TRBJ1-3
CSVSPGIGNTIYF
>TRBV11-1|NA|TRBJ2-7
CASSLDARTYSYEQYF
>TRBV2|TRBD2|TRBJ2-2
CASKTSGRGTGELFF
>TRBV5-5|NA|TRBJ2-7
CASSLLAAGVHEQYF
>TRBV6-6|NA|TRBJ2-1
CASSYRPGAYNEQFF
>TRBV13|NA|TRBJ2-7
CASSLFGGLPGYEQYF
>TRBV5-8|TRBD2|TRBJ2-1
CASSNGLVEQFF
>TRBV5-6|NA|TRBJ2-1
CASSLVRELVNEQFF
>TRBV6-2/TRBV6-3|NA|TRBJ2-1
CASSYSEYPTYNEQFF
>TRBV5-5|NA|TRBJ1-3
CASSLAFGNTIYF
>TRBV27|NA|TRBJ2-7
CASSLSRGISYEQYF
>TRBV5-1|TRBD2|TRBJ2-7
CASSYRGEAEQYF
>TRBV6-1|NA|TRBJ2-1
CASSNARAEQFF
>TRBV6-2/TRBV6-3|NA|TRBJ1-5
CASSSGGHTSTPQHF
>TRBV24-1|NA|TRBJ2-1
CATSGGAYYNEQFF
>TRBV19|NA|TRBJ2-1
CASSMRRREYNEQFF
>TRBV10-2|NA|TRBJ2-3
CASSESSRCDPDTQYF
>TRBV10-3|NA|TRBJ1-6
CAISEPASPLHF
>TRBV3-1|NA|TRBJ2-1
CASSQDGGWEQFF
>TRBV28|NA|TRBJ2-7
CASSLLAAEQYF
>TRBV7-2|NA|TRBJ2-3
CASSSRVTGTDTQYF
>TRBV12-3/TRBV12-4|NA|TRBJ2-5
CASSPEAGAEQETQYF
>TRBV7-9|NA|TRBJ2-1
CATSFGALDEQFF
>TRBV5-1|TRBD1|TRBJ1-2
CASSMGRTGVYGYTF
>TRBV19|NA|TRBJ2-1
CASSLGGGLSSYNEQFF
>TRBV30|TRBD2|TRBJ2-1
CAWSTRTSGDQFF
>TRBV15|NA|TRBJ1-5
CATSRYDGDYQPQHF